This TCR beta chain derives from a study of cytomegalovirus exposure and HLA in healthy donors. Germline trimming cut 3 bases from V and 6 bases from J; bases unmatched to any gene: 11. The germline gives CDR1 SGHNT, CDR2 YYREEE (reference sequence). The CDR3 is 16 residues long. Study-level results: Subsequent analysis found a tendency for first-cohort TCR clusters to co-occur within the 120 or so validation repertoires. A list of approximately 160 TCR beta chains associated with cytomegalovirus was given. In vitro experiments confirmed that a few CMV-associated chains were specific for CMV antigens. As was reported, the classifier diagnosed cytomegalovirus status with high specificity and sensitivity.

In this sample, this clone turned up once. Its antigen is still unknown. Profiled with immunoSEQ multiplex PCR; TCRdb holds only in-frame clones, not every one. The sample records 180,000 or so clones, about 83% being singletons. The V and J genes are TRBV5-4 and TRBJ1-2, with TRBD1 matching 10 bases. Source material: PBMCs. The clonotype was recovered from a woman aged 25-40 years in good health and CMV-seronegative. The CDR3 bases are TGTGCCAGCAGCTGGTTGACAGGGGGCAATTTGGATGGCTACACCTTC. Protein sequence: CASSWLTGGNLDGYTF.